This T cell receptor beta chain was observed in a study of OX40 agonist ivuxolimab in advanced cancers. Study in general: While on treatment, patients had intravenous ivuxolimab at 0.01 to 10 mg/kg every 2 weeks. Therapy given before enrollment (anti-PD-1, anti-PD-L1 or anti-CTLA-4) was allowed, and around 44% had some.

This CDR3 contains 14 residues. Trimming took off 1 base at V and 0 bases at J, with 6 bases between the two ends. Germline values: CDR1 SEHNR, CDR2 FQNEAQ (reference sequence). Only in-frame clones appear in the TCRdb table, and some are missing; sequencing was by immunoSEQ multiplex PCR. The repertoire holds 55,000 to 65,000 clones, with about 85% as singletons. Of note for this clone: The antigen is not known.

Points from the study as a whole: At doses 0.1 to 3.0 mg/kg, CD4+ and CD8+ clones expanded. The work left the antigen specificity of expanded peripheral T cells undetermined.

The V and J genes are TRBV7-9 and TRBJ1-1; D might be TRBD1 (5 bases). The clonotype was recovered from an adult with an advanced solid tumor such as melanoma, head and neck, liver or kidney cancer. Material: CD4+ or CD8+ T cells sorted from blood, obtained in a trial of the OX40 agonist ivuxolimab. The CDR3 nucleotides read TGTGCCAGCAGCTTAGGGGGGGTGAACACTGAAGCTTTCTTT. Protein: CASSLGGVNTEAFF.